This T cell receptor (beta chain) stems from a study of response to subunit inactivated influenza vaccine (dated by TCRdb to 2016 to 2018). For context, the study as a whole: The study used deep quantitative T cell receptor repertoire profiling to track responses to a trivalent subunit inactivated influenza vaccine. What the work shows at the level of the full study, not this receptor alone: The authors proposed that each seasonal influenza vaccination may bring in only a limited number of new T cells.

Regarding this clonotype: Its antigen specificity is not known. Base quality data are lacking; no much larger clone is found one base away.

The CDR3, cysteine through phenylalanine, is 21 amino acids long. Just the 63-base CDR3 DNA is kept, in frame starting at base 1. Trimming costs V 7 bases and J 0 bases, and their ends lie 31 bases apart. Looking up the germline V gene yields CDR1 ENHRY and CDR2 SYGVKD. Library preparation used RT-PCR. The reads were generated on an Illumina HiSeq 2500. The raw public reads went through TCRdb reprocessing: fastp at Q25, MiXCR clone calling, in-frame beta chains kept. Each CDR3 protein gets just one entry, which takes the most common genes and DNA from the rows behind it. Present in this sample are some 570,000 distinct CDR3 sequences, approximately 11% of which were seen just once. About 11% of the sample belongs to the ten largest clones. This sample also belongs to another study, concerning T cells expressing NK-cell markers. As noted in the second study: TCR beta cDNA libraries were made by 5'RACE template switching that added a universal primer site and unique molecular identifiers. In sorted CD3+CD56+NKG2C+, CD3+CD56+NKG2C- and CD3+CD56-NKG2C+ T-cell subsets from several donors, TCR beta-chain repertoires were profiled. Seven of the eight sequenced donors were HCMV-seropositive and one was HCMV-seronegative. In several experiments an anti-gammadeltaTCR antibody was added to restrict sorting to alphabetaTCR-expressing T cells. In six or seven donors, the dominant CD3+CD56+NKG2C+ clonotypes ranked among the top 10 CD8+ clonotypes, making up 1.0-7.0% of CD8+ T cells. Those dominant clonotypes were again the most abundant among CD3+CD56-NKG2C+ cells in a handful of donors, at roughly 25-65%. Whether the expanded NKG2C-expressing T cell clones were specific for HCMV antigens remained unclear. The study sequenced eight donors, all healthy volunteers chosen at random: three men and five women. A commercial ELISA kit detecting HCMV-specific IgG in serum was used to determine HCMV serostatus. Ficoll density gradient centrifugation was used to isolate peripheral blood mononuclear cells from blood. For about 6 donors, bulk peripheral blood T-cell repertoires were additionally sequenced from unsorted PBMC. cDNA synthesis was primed from the TCR beta constant segment and was followed by two successive PCR amplification steps. Illumina HiSeq 2000/2500, MiSeq or NextSeq was used to sequence libraries as 2 x 150 bp reads. Reads were demultiplexed and grouped by UMI with MIGEC, and clonotypes were assembled and quantified with MiTCR. To remove erroneous sequences, TCR cDNA sequences were retained only when supported by two or more reads. The tcR package was used for downstream repertoire analysis, with clonotypes matched between fractions based on CDR3 nucleotide sequence plus V segment. VDJmatch was used to annotate antigen specificity against VDJdb, with one amino acid substitution in CDR3 allowed.

The chain is made from TRBV10-3 and TRBJ2-1; no D gene is confidently identified. The material was PBMCs from blood, obtained on the day of vaccination. The receptor was derived from a man aged 50-60 years who received an inactivated influenza vaccine. Donor details come from another sample of the same person, matched by shared clones. The CDR3 reads CAITETIYGPQASLSYNEQFF. The DNA sequence follows: TGTGCCATCACGGAGACAATATACGGTCCACAAGCCTCTCTCTCCTACAATGAGCAGTTCTTC.